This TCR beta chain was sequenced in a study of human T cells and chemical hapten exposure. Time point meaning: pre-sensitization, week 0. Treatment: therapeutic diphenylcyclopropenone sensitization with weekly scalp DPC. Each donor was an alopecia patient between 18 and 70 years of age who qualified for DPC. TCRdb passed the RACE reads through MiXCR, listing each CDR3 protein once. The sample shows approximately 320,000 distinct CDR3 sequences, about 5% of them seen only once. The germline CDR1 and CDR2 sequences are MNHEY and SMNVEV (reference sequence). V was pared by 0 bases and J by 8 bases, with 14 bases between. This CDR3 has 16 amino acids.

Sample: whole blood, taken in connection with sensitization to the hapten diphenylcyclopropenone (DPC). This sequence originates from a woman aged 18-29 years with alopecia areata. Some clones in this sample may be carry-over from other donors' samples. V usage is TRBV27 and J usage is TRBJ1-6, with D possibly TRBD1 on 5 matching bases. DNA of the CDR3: TGTGCCAGCAGTTTATCGCCCCCAGGGCGGTATTCACCCCTCCACTTT. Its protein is CASSLSPPGRYSPLHF.